A selection of T cell receptor beta chains follows, all from one sample in a study of T cells in Graves' hyperthyroidism and ophthalmopathy. TCRdb re-derived calls from the multiplex PCR reads in MiXCR, one entry per CDR3 protein. In the table there are under 400,000 distinct CDR3 sequences, 18% of which are singletons. Sequences were obtained from blood. These receptors were taken from a woman in her forties with Graves' ophthalmopathy. CDR3s include the opening cysteine and the closing phenylalanine or tryptophan. Fields, in order: CDR3 DNA, CDR3 protein, V gene, D gene, J gene, clone size. The D gene is left open where the match is weak. Clone sizes are given selectively: once, few, many, or a class where the clone is expanded.

CDR3 DNA: TGTGCCAGCAGTTACCCGACATCCGGCACTGAAGCTTTCTTT
CDR3 protein: CASSYPTSGTEAFF
V gene: TRBV6-5
D gene: NA
J gene: TRBJ1-1
clone size: many

CDR3 DNA: TGTGCCAGCAGACGACAGGGGAGCGGCTACACCTTC
CDR3 protein: CASRRQGSGYTF
V gene: TRBV28
D gene: TRBD1
J gene: TRBJ1-2
clone size: few

CDR3 DNA: TGCAGTGCTAGGAGTAGCAGGGACACTGAAGCTTTCTTT
CDR3 protein: CSARSSRDTEAFF
V gene: TRBV20-1
D gene: NA
J gene: TRBJ1-1
clone size: NA

CDR3 DNA: TGTGCCAGCAGTGACCGACAGAATTACGAGCAGTACTTC
CDR3 protein: CASSDRQNYEQYF
V gene: TRBV25-1
D gene: NA
J gene: TRBJ2-7
clone size: many

CDR3 DNA: TGTGCCAGCAGCTTCCGGGAGAAAGAGACCCAGTACTTC
CDR3 protein: CASSFREKETQYF
V gene: TRBV28
D gene: NA
J gene: TRBJ2-5
clone size: many

CDR3 DNA: TGTGCCAGCAGTTACTTCAACCCCAGGGGAAGTCGGGAAAAACTGTTTTTT
CDR3 protein: CASSYFNPRGSREKLFF
V gene: TRBV6-2/TRBV6-3
D gene: NA
J gene: TRBJ1-4
clone size: few

CDR3 DNA: TGTGCCTGGAGTCGAGACAGGGCGGATGGCTACACCTTC
CDR3 protein: CAWSRDRADGYTF
V gene: TRBV30
D gene: TRBD1
J gene: TRBJ1-2
clone size: many

CDR3 DNA: TGTGCCAGCAGTGAAGTCCGCGGGGGTAGGGTGGGCGAGCAGTACTTC
CDR3 protein: CASSEVRGGRVGEQYF
V gene: TRBV6-1
D gene: TRBD2
J gene: TRBJ2-7
clone size: many

CDR3 DNA: TGCAGTGCTAAACAGACATTGAACACTGAAGCTTTCTTT
CDR3 protein: CSAKQTLNTEAFF
V gene: TRBV20-1
D gene: NA
J gene: TRBJ1-1
clone size: many

CDR3 DNA: TGTGCCAGCATCAAGGGACAGGGACTATTGGGCGGGGAGCTGTTTTTT
CDR3 protein: CASIKGQGLLGGELFF
V gene: TRBV12-3/TRBV12-4
D gene: TRBD1
J gene: TRBJ2-2
clone size: many

CDR3 DNA: TGCGCCAGCAGCCAAGTTCCGGGGACCGGGGAGCTGTTTTTT
CDR3 protein: CASSQVPGTGELFF
V gene: TRBV4-1
D gene: NA
J gene: TRBJ2-2
clone size: few

CDR3 DNA: TGCGCCAGCAGCCCACGACTCGCCGCGCGCGCCTACGAGCAGTACTTC
CDR3 protein: CASSPRLAARAYEQYF
V gene: TRBV5-1
D gene: NA
J gene: TRBJ2-7
clone size: many

CDR3 DNA: TGCGCCAGCAGCGTGGGACGTCCCCAAGAGGCCCAGTACTTC
CDR3 protein: CASSVGRPQEAQYF
V gene: TRBV5-1
D gene: NA
J gene: TRBJ2-5
clone size: few

CDR3 DNA: TGTGCCAGCAGCTTAGGGTCCTACCCCTACGAGCAGTACTTC
CDR3 protein: CASSLGSYPYEQYF
V gene: TRBV7-2
D gene: NA
J gene: TRBJ2-7
clone size: many

CDR3 DNA: TGTGCCAGCAGTGCCCAAACAGGAGAGACCCAGTACTTC
CDR3 protein: CASSAQTGETQYF
V gene: TRBV27
D gene: NA
J gene: TRBJ2-5
clone size: many

CDR3 DNA: TGTGCCAGCAGTACCCCGGGTAGCCAAAGCTCCTACGAGCAGTACTTC
CDR3 protein: CASSTPGSQSSYEQYF
V gene: TRBV12-3/TRBV12-4
D gene: NA
J gene: TRBJ2-7
clone size: many

CDR3 DNA: TGTGCCAGCAGCCAACAGGGTATGAGTGGCTACACCTTC
CDR3 protein: CASSQQGMSGYTF
V gene: TRBV13
D gene: NA
J gene: TRBJ1-2
clone size: many

CDR3 DNA: TGTGCCAGCATCCAAACCCCATCTATGAACACTGAAGCTTTCTTT
CDR3 protein: CASIQTPSMNTEAFF
V gene: TRBV6-1
D gene: NA
J gene: TRBJ1-1
clone size: NA

CDR3 DNA: TGTGCCAGCAGCGCGTCAGGTGTCACCTACGAGCAGTACTTC
CDR3 protein: CASSASGVTYEQYF
V gene: TRBV9
D gene: NA
J gene: TRBJ2-7
clone size: many

CDR3 DNA: TGTGCCAGCAGTTCCAATAGGGGCTCCTACGAGCAGTACTTC
CDR3 protein: CASSSNRGSYEQYF
V gene: TRBV28
D gene: NA
J gene: TRBJ2-7
clone size: many

CDR3 DNA: TGTGCCAGCAGTCCCTACAGGGTAGAGGGCTACACCTTC
CDR3 protein: CASSPYRVEGYTF
V gene: TRBV12-3/TRBV12-4
D gene: NA
J gene: TRBJ1-2
clone size: many

CDR3 DNA: TGTGCCAGCAGTGAACGGGTCTACTACACCGGGGAGCTGTTTTTT
CDR3 protein: CASSERVYYTGELFF
V gene: TRBV2
D gene: NA
J gene: TRBJ2-2
clone size: NA

CDR3 DNA: TGTGCCAGCAGTTACTCTTTTTTTGGACTGGTATCCTACGAGCAGTACTTC
CDR3 protein: CASSYSFFGLVSYEQYF
V gene: TRBV6-2/TRBV6-3
D gene: NA
J gene: TRBJ2-7
clone size: few

CDR3 DNA: TGTGCCAGCAGCTTAGCTTCCCCTAGCTACGAGCAGTACTTC
CDR3 protein: CASSLASPSYEQYF
V gene: TRBV7-2
D gene: NA
J gene: TRBJ2-7
clone size: many

CDR3 DNA: TGTGCCAGCAGCTGCCCCCCCCGGGGCCCCAGGGAGACCCAGTACTTC
CDR3 protein: CASSCPPRGPRETQYF
V gene: TRBV11-2
D gene: NA
J gene: TRBJ2-5
clone size: many

CDR3 DNA: TGCGCCAGCAGCTGGGGACTAGCGGACACCGGGGAGCTGTTTTTT
CDR3 protein: CASSWGLADTGELFF
V gene: TRBV5-1
D gene: TRBD2
J gene: TRBJ2-2
clone size: many

CDR3 DNA: TGTGCCACCAGCAGGAGCCGGAACACCGGGGAGCTGTTTTTT
CDR3 protein: CATSRSRNTGELFF
V gene: TRBV15
D gene: NA
J gene: TRBJ2-2
clone size: many

CDR3 DNA: TGTGCCAGCAGCCGCCGACTAGCGGGAGTGACCCAGTACTTC
CDR3 protein: CASSRRLAGVTQYF
V gene: TRBV27
D gene: TRBD2
J gene: TRBJ2-5
clone size: NA

CDR3 DNA: TGTGCCAGCAGTTGGACTAGCAGCACAGATACGCAGTATTTT
CDR3 protein: CASSWTSSTDTQYF
V gene: TRBV6-4
D gene: TRBD2
J gene: TRBJ2-3
clone size: many

CDR3 DNA: TGTGCCAGCAGCTGGGTCAGGACGAACACTGAAGCTTTCTTT
CDR3 protein: CASSWVRTNTEAFF
V gene: TRBV7-8
D gene: NA
J gene: TRBJ1-1
clone size: many

CDR3 DNA: TGTGCCAGTACCCAACAGGGCGCGCTTGGCTACACCTTC
CDR3 protein: CASTQQGALGYTF
V gene: TRBV19
D gene: NA
J gene: TRBJ1-2
clone size: few